This TCR beta chain is from a study of blood T cell dynamics during melanoma immunotherapy. Study context: Metastatic melanoma patients received first-line pembrolizumab or nivolumab plus ipilimumab. Study-wide findings and caveats: Clones driving repertoire changes may be melanoma-specific or general immune activation.

Time point in this sample: week 3, after first cycle of checkpoint inhibitor. Blood was drawn before treatment and at week 3 after checkpoint blockade. Prior systemic cancer therapy, immunosuppressant use and other active malignancies excluded patients. With respect to this clone: No antigen is known for it.

This CDR3 has 15 amino acids. The V end was cut by 4 bases, the J end by 4 bases, with 14 bases between. CDR1 and CDR2 (germline): SNHLY, FYNNEI. Profiling relied on immunoSEQ multiplex PCR, and the TCRdb table lists in-frame clones only, not all of them. The sample contains 15,000 or so clones, approximately 88% of which appear only once. The source was blood, collected from a patient treated with checkpoint blockade. The sequence was collected from a human donor with melanoma. This rearrangement joins TRBV2 to TRBJ2-1, with a tentative D call TRBD1 (6 bases). In DNA form, the CDR3 reads TGTGCCAGCAGTGGACCGACAGGAGGATACAATGAGCAGTTCTTC. Translated, it gives CASSGPTGGYNEQFF. Filled out from reference TRBV2 and TRBJ2-1, the complete variable domain reads EPEVTQTPSHQVTQMGQEVILRCVPISNHLYFYWYRQILGQKVEFLVSFYNNEISEKSEIFDDQFSVERPDGSNFTLKIRSTKLEDSAMYFCASSGPTGGYNEQFFGPGTRLTVL.